The TCR beta chain under discussion was sequenced for a study of a mutant IDH1 vaccine in newly diagnosed glioma. For the study at large: Radiotherapy alone preceded vaccination by 4-6 weeks; alternatively, vaccination started with temozolomide cycles. Patients previously underwent radiotherapy, temozolomide, or both, and most underwent both. Notes on the study in general: Seemingly, top peripheral T cell clonotype changes bore no relation to pseudoprogression.

The time point was: week 47, end of study. In the vaccine, a single dose held 300 ug of the mutant IDH1 20-mer peptide, along with topical imiquimod. Eight vaccine injections were given to patients in weeks 1, 3, 5, 7, 11, 15, 19 and 23. A note on this clone: Its matching antigen is unknown.

TCRdb's copy holds only in-frame clones and misses some; the assay was immunoSEQ multiplex PCR. The sample yields about 56,000 clones, around 75% seen once. The V and J ends lost 0 bases and 10 bases respectively, with 10 bases between them. The CDR3 runs 12 residues. The germline V gene encodes CDR1 SGHRS and CDR2 YFSETQ. The chain has TRBV5-1 and TRBJ1-1, with a possible D match to TRBD1 (5 bases). The source of this sequence is a man aged 45-60 years with glioma. The material sequenced was PBMCs, taken from a glioma patient whose treatment included an IDH1 peptide vaccine. The CDR3 here is CASSLEQGRAFF. The CDR3 DNA is TGCGCCAGCAGCTTGGAGCAGGGAAGAGCTTTCTTT.